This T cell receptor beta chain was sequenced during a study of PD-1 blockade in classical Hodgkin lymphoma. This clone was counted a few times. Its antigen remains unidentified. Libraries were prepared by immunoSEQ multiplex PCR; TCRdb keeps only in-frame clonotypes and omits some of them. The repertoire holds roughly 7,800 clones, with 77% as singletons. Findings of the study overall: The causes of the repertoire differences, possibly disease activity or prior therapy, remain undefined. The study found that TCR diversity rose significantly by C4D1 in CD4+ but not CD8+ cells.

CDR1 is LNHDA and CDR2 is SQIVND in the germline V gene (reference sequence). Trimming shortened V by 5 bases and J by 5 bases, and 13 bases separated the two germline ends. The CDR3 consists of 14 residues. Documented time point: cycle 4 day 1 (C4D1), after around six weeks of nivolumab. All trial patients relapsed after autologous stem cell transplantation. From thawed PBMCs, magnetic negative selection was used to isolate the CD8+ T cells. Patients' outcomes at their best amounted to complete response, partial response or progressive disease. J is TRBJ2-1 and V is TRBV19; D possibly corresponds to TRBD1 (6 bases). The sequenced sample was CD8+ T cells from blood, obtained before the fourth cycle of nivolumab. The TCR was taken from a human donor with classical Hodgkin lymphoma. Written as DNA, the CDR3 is TGTGCCAGTAGTTTCGGACAGAGCCACAATGAGCAGTTCTTC. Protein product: CASSFGQSHNEQFF.